The 30 T cell receptor beta chains presented below share a single source sample, sequenced in a study of cytomegalovirus exposure and HLA in healthy donors. Measured with immunoSEQ multiplex PCR; TCRdb has only the in-frame clones, and not every one. This sample yields 50,000 to 65,000 clones, of which roughly 94% are seen a single time; around 7% belongs to the top ten. Sequencing input: PBMCs. The receptor set was obtained from a woman under 30 in good health and CMV-seropositive.

The chain is built from TRBV5-1 and TRBJ2-5, with D maybe TRBD2 (5 bases). CDR1 and CDR2 from the germline V gene are SGHRS and YFSETQ. V shed 0 bases and J shed 9 bases, with 21 bases lying between them. This CDR3 has 16 residues. In DNA, the CDR3 is TGCGCCAGCAGCTTGGTTTTGGGGAGCGACCGGGTGGCCCAGTACTTC. Its translation: CASSLVLGSDRVAQYF.

This chain joins TRBV7-9 and TRBJ2-5, with 8 bases identical to TRBD2. The CDR3 is 15 amino acids. After removal of 5 bases from V and 5 bases from J, the junction contained 10 bases not matched to a gene. Per germline, CDR1 SEHNR and CDR2 FQNEAQ (reference sequence). The CDR3 protein is CASSPNGRVGETQYF. DNA for the CDR3: TGTGCCAGCAGCCCTAACGGGAGGGTAGGGGAGACCCAGTACTTC.

V gene TRBV29-1 combines with J gene TRBJ2-7; 8 positions agree with TRBD2. Germline V gene sequence: CDR1 SQVTM, CDR2 ANQGSEA. Trimming cost V 4 bases and J 2 bases; bases outside gene matches: 4. The CDR3 spans 13 residues. Here the CDR3 reads CSVVAGGTYEQYF. The CDR3, as DNA: TGCAGCGTTGTCGCGGGGGGAACCTACGAGCAGTACTTC.

The chain has TRBV2 and TRBJ2-1; D unclear. V was pared by 2 bases and J by 6 bases, with 8 bases between. CDR3 length: 13 residues. Germline V gives CDR1 SNHLY, CDR2 FYNNEI. Here the CDR3 DNA reads TGTGCCAGCAGTGAATTCCCTCCCAATGAGCAGTTCTTC. This translates into CASSEFPPNEQFF.

The chain is built from TRBV6-5 and TRBJ1-2; 12 bases match TRBD1. Germline trimming cut 0 bases from V and 8 bases from J; bases unmatched to any gene: 4. The germline gives CDR1 MNHEY, CDR2 SVGAGI. The CDR3 loop spans 15 amino acids. The CDR3 loop is CASSYSGQGARGYTF. CDR3 in DNA: TGTGCCAGCAGTTACTCGGGACAGGGGGCTCGGGGCTACACCTTC.

This chain connects TRBV9 to TRBJ1-1; D remains unclear. CDR3 length: 14 residues. V was cut by 4 bases and J by 3 bases, with 13 bases left in between. CDR1 is SGDLS and CDR2 is YYNGEE in the germline V gene. CDR3 residues: CASSTQSRDTEAFF. Written as DNA, the CDR3 is TGTGCCAGCAGCACCCAGAGTCGGGACACTGAAGCTTTCTTT.

Only one count was recorded for this clone. The chain links TRBV9 to TRBJ2-3; D is unresolved. Germline CDR1 is SGDLS and CDR2 is YYNGEE. CDR3 length equals 14 residues. Trimming removed 0 bases from V and 2 bases from J, with 7 bases in between. The CDR3, as DNA: TGTGCCAGCAGCGTAGATCTCCTCACAGATACGCAGTATTTT. This codes for CASSVDLLTDTQYF.

The chain has TRBV2 and TRBJ1-1; TRBD1 aligns across 9 bases. Germline CDR1 and CDR2: SNHLY and FYNNEI. The V segment lost 8 bases and the J segment 5 bases; nucleotides outside the gene matches: 12. CDR3 length: 15 residues. The CDR3: CASGKGTGRETEAFF. In nucleotides, the CDR3 is TGTGCCAGCGGAAAAGGGACAGGGCGGGAGACTGAAGCTTTCTTT.

The chain links TRBV5-6 to TRBJ2-3; tentative D call: TRBD2 (6 bases). The CDR3 is 17 residues long. Trimming removed 0 bases from V and 4 bases from J, with 18 bases in between. Germline CDR1 and CDR2: SGHDT and YYEEEE. CDR3 DNA sequence: TGTGCCAGCAGCTTGGTTTCCCGGGGGTTAGTCGCAGATACGCAGTATTTT. Amino acid sequence: CASSLVSRGLVADTQYF. Combining the CDR3 with reference TRBV5-6 and TRBJ2-3 gives the whole variable domain DAGVTQSPTHLIKTRGQQVTLRCSPKSGHDTVSWYQQALGQGPQFIFQYYEEEERQRGNFPDRFSGHQFPNYSSELNVNALLLGDSALYLCASSLVSRGLVADTQYFGPGTRLTVL.

This chain links TRBV19 with TRBJ2-7; a weak D match, TRBD2 (6 bases). With 6 bases removed from V and 1 base from J, the gap between germline ends came to 13 bases. Per the germline V gene, CDR1 is LNHDA and CDR2 is SQIVND (reference sequence). The CDR3 has 14 residues. CDR3 in amino acids: CASRRGQGSYEQYF. The CDR3 bases are TGTGCCAGTAGGCGGGGCCAGGGATCCTACGAGCAGTACTTC.

The chain is built from TRBV28 and TRBJ1-2; no reliable D call. This CDR3 is built from 11 residues. Germline CDR1 reads MDHEN; CDR2 reads SYDVKM. V was pared by 7 bases and J by 2 bases, with 5 bases between. For the CDR3, the DNA is TGTGCCAGCACGGGGAACTATGGCTACACCTTC. Its translation: CASTGNYGYTF.

This chain joins TRBV5-4 and TRBJ1-1, with unresolved D. Germline loops: CDR1 SGHNT, CDR2 YYREEE (reference sequence). This CDR3 spans 12 amino acids. Trimming left V 4 bases short and J 3 bases short, with 7 bases between. The CDR3 spells CASSRDHTEAFF. In DNA form, the CDR3 reads TGTGCCAGCAGCCGGGATCACACTGAAGCTTTCTTT.

This chain joins TRBV28 and TRBJ2-7; 8 positions match TRBD2. V was clipped by 6 bases and J by 4 bases; unmatched bases: 11. The germline V gene encodes CDR1 MDHEN and CDR2 SYDVKM. The CDR3 runs 15 residues. CDR3 coding DNA: TGTGCCAGCAGAGTCGCGGGTAGCGGGACATACGAGCAGTACTTC. Amino acids: CASRVAGSGTYEQYF.

This chain links TRBV28 with TRBJ1-6, with a possible D match to TRBD1 (6 bases). The CDR3 length is 13 residues. The germline CDR1 and CDR2 sequences are MDHEN and SYDVKM. Trimming removed 2 bases at V and 9 bases at J, with 8 bases between. The CDR3 coding sequence is TGTGCCAGCAGTTTACCCAGGGGTTCACCCCTCCACTTT. Its protein product is CASSLPRGSPLHF.

The V call is TRBV5-1, the J call TRBJ2-1; 11 nucleotides align to TRBD2. The CDR3 is made up of 15 amino acids. The J segment lost 5 bases and the V segment lost 2 bases, leaving 3 bases of the junction unmatched. In germline, CDR1 is SGHRS, CDR2 YFSETQ. In DNA form, the CDR3 reads TGCGCCAGCAGCTTAGGGACTAGCGGAAACAATGAGCAGTTCTTC. This sequence encodes CASSLGTSGNNEQFF.

This rearrangement joins TRBV6-5 to TRBJ1-2; D not certain. Germline assignment: CDR1 MNHEY and CDR2 SVGAGI. The CDR3 covers 15 residues. V dropped 0 bases and J dropped 9 bases, with 17 bases sitting between them. The CDR3 reads CASSYSDGRSGSYTF. CDR3 in DNA: TGTGCCAGCAGTTACTCGGACGGGAGGTCGGGCAGCTACACCTTC.

The chain uses TRBV4-1 and TRBJ2-1; weak D call: TRBD2 (5 bases). The germline gives CDR1 MGHRA, CDR2 YSYEKL. Trimming shortened V by 4 bases and J by 3 bases, and 7 bases separated the two germline ends. This CDR3 contains 13 residues. The CDR3: CASSPGSYNEQFF. The CDR3 nucleotides read TGCGCCAGCAGCCCGGGGAGCTACAATGAGCAGTTCTTC.

The J gene is TRBJ2-2, the V gene TRBV18; 7 bases match TRBD1. V shed 0 bases and J 0 bases; nucleotides not matched to a gene: 1. Germline V CDR1 and CDR2: KGHSH, LQKENI. The CDR3 totals 16 residues. CDR3 bases: TGTGCCAGCTCACCACCGGGACAGACGAACACCGGGGAGCTGTTTTTT. Its protein is CASSPPGQTNTGELFF.

This clone was found once. This chain uses TRBV7-3 with TRBJ2-3, with D possibly being TRBD1 (8 bases). Between the trimmed V and J ends, which lost 5 bases and 5 bases, there was a span of 14 bases. Germline values: CDR1 SGHTA, CDR2 FQGTGA. The CDR3 has 14 amino acids. CDR3 amino acids: CASSENRGGDTQYF. CDR3 sequence (DNA): TGTGCCAGCAGCGAAAACAGGGGGGGAGATACGCAGTATTTT. Full variable domain (rest looked up from reference TRBV7-3 and TRBJ2-3): GAGVSQTPSNKVTEKGKYVELRCDPISGHTALYWYRQSLGQGPEFLIYFQGTGAADDSGLPNDRFFAVRPEGSVSTLKIQRTERGDSAVYLCASSENRGGDTQYFGPGTRLTVL.

The V and J genes are TRBV4-1 and TRBJ2-7; TRBD2 agrees at 15 bases. From germline, CDR1 is MGHRA and CDR2 YSYEKL. Germline trimming cut 2 bases from V and 0 bases from J; bases unmatched to any gene: 17. The CDR3 consists of 22 residues. CDR3 nucleotides: TGCGCCAGCAGCCAACCGAAAGTAAGGGGGACTAGCGGGGGGCCCCTCTCCTACGAGCAGTACTTC. Translated, it gives CASSQPKVRGTSGGPLSYEQYF.

The rearrangement joins TRBV5-1 to TRBJ2-1, with a weak D call TRBD2 (5 bases). Germline CDR1 is SGHRS and CDR2 is YFSETQ. CDR3 length equals 12 residues. Deletions cut 1 base from V and 10 bases from J, with 9 bases between. The CDR3 protein is CASSLRGREQFF. Here the CDR3 DNA reads TGCGCCAGCAGCTTGCGGGGTAGGGAGCAGTTCTTC.

The chain joins TRBV6-5 to TRBJ2-7; TRBD2 agrees at 10 bases. From germline, CDR1 is MNHEY and CDR2 SVGAGI. Unmatched junction bases numbered 12, after V lost 8 bases and J lost 8 bases. The CDR3 runs to 14 residues. This CDR3 reads CASSDPSGSNKQYF. The CDR3 DNA reads TGTGCCAGCTCCGATCCTAGCGGGAGTAATAAGCAGTACTTC.

The chain uses TRBV5-4 and TRBJ2-1; 14 bases agree with TRBD2. The CDR3 is 15 residues long. Looked up from germline, CDR1 is SGHNT and CDR2 is YYREEE (reference sequence). The trim removed 4 bases at V and 6 bases at J, leaving 3 bases unmatched. The DNA for the CDR3 is TGTGCCAGCAGCCGGGGGACTAGCGGGGGCAATGAGCAGTTCTTC. It specifies CASSRGTSGGNEQFF.

In this sample, this clone turned up a few times. V gene TRBV27 combines with J gene TRBJ2-7; 9 nucleotides align to TRBD2. J gave up 5 bases and V 7 bases, and 9 bases lay outside the gene matches. Germline loops: CDR1 MNHEY, CDR2 SMNVEV (reference sequence). The CDR3 runs to 14 residues. The CDR3 loop is CASTAIAGVHEQYF. The CDR3 DNA is TGTGCCAGCACCGCAATAGCGGGAGTCCACGAGCAGTACTTC.

This chain connects TRBV28 to TRBJ1-1, with a weak D call TRBD1 (6 bases). V was clipped by 8 bases and J by 1 base, with 17 bases between them. The CDR3 has 15 amino acids. Per germline, CDR1 MDHEN and CDR2 SYDVKM. The CDR3 is CASSQGSVGNTEAFF. The CDR3 bases are TGTGCCAGCTCACAGGGCTCGGTGGGGAACACTGAAGCTTTCTTT.

The chain joins TRBV30 to TRBJ2-7; 7 nucleotides align to TRBD2. With 8 bases clipped from V and 6 bases from J, the junction kept 7 bases outside the gene matches. Germline CDR1 is GTSNPN and CDR2 is SVGIG (reference sequence). This CDR3 comprises 11 residues. The CDR3, as DNA: TGTGCCGTTGGGAGGGGATCCGAGCAGTACTTC. Translated, it gives CAVGRGSEQYF.

The V call is TRBV6-5, the J call TRBJ1-1; D ambiguous. This CDR3 has 13 residues. V was pared by 7 bases and J by 3 bases, with 12 bases between. Germline CDR1 reads MNHEY; CDR2 reads SVGAGI. The CDR3 loop reads CASNEGRYTEAFF. The CDR3 DNA sequence: TGTGCCAGCAACGAGGGCCGTTACACTGAAGCTTTCTTT.

The V call is TRBV18, the J call TRBJ2-7; 10 nucleotides agree with TRBD2. This CDR3 region has 15 residues. CDR1 is KGHSH, CDR2 LQKENI, per germline. Unmatched junction bases numbered 3, after V lost 2 bases and J lost 2 bases. CDR3 nucleotide sequence: TGTGCCAGCTCACCAGGACTAGCGGAAACCTACGAGCAGTACTTC. Protein sequence: CASSPGLAETYEQYF.

The chain links TRBV28 to TRBJ2-2, with 8 bases lining up with TRBD1. From germline, CDR1 is MDHEN and CDR2 SYDVKM. The CDR3 extends over 14 amino acids. The ends lost 11 bases at V and 6 bases at J; junction bases unmatched: 11. CDR3: CAAVQGGNAGELFF. As DNA, the CDR3 is TGTGCCGCGGTACAGGGGGGAAACGCCGGGGAGCTGTTTTTT.

J is TRBJ1-5 and V is TRBV7-2; possible D gene TRBD1, 6 bases. V lost 5 bases and J 5 bases, leaving 10 bases between the germline ends. Germline lookup yields CDR1 SGHTA and CDR2 FQGNSA. The CDR3 has 13 residues. CDR3 bases: TGTGCCAGCAGCAGGAACAGGGATCAGCCCCAGCATTTT. Its translation is CASSRNRDQPQHF. The full variable domain, rest sourced from reference TRBV7-2 and TRBJ1-5, is GAGVSQSPSNKVTEKGKDVELRCDPISGHTALYWYRQSLGQGLEFLIYFQGNSAPDKSGLPSDRFSAERTGGSVSTLTIQRTQQEDSAVYLCASSRNRDQPQHFGDGTRLSIL.